A single sample gave rise to the 30 T cell receptor beta chains below, sequenced in a study of blood T cells in healthy people across ages. Primed by a sample-barcoded 5' primer and a J-beta primer mix, a second PCR proceeded for about 7 to 11 cycles. In TCRdb, the 5' RACE reads were re-called with MiXCR into one record per CDR3 protein. The repertoire holds roughly 680,000 distinct CDR3 sequences, with more than 45% as singletons. Specimen: blood. These TCRs come from an elderly woman in good health.

Worth noting for this clonotype: Given a much more abundant clone one base away, this may be a read error. The chain links TRBV5-1 to TRBJ2-4, with 7 positions matching TRBD1. With 2 bases clipped from V and 9 bases from J, the junction kept 11 bases outside the gene matches. The germline V gene encodes CDR1 SGHRS and CDR2 YFSETQ. CDR3 length: 15 amino acids. Written as DNA, the CDR3 is TGCGCCAGCAGCTTACAGGGTGCGGACAGGACCATTCAGTACTTC. Protein product: CASSLQGADRTIQYF.

The chain employs TRBV10-3 and TRBJ2-3, with 11 positions matching TRBD2. After removal of 3 bases from V and 4 bases from J, the junction contained 6 bases not matched to a gene. There are 16 residues in the CDR3. Looked up from germline, CDR1 is ENHRY and CDR2 is SYGVKD. The CDR3 region is CAISDTLAGEADTQYF. DNA of the CDR3: TGTGCCATCAGTGATACACTAGCGGGAGAGGCAGATACGCAGTATTTT.

About this clonotype: An end of the junction differs from the germline gene, which may be a read error. The chain uses TRBV12-3 or TRBV12-4 and TRBJ2-3, with D possibly matching TRBD1 (6 bases). This CDR3 has 13 amino acids. CDR3 bases: TGTGCCAGCAGTATTATGGGGGCAGATACGCAATATTTT. It codes for CASSIMGADTQYF.

As regards this clonotype: This could be a read error, since a much larger clone is one nucleotide away. The V gene is TRBV4-2, the J gene TRBJ2-1; no firm D call. This CDR3 is 15 amino acids long. V lost 0 bases and J 7 bases, leaving 13 bases between the germline ends. CDR1 is LGHNA and CDR2 is YNFKEQ in the germline V gene. The CDR3 loop is CASSQDTTRPNEQFF. The CDR3 nucleotides are TGTGCCAGCAGCCAAGATACCACGCGTCCTAATGAGCAGTTCTTC.

The chain is built from TRBV28 and TRBJ2-2; D uncertain. The CDR3 is 11 amino acids. Germline CDR1 reads MDHEN; CDR2 reads SYDVKM. With 11 bases removed from V and 7 bases from J, the gap between germline ends came to 11 bases. CDR3 DNA: TGTGCCGGCGCAGCCTACGGGGAGCTGTTTTTT. Amino acids: CAGAAYGELFF.

V usage is TRBV27 and J usage is TRBJ2-1; no reliable D call. Trimming pared 4 bases from V and 9 bases from J, leaving 10 bases between. Germline V gives CDR1 MNHEY, CDR2 SMNVEV (reference sequence). The CDR3 consists of 12 residues. CDR3 loop: CASSSYWGEQFF. CDR3 nucleotides: TGTGCCAGCAGTTCATACTGGGGTGAGCAGTTCTTC.

This clonotype was counted many times. The chain employs TRBV5-1 and TRBJ2-5; D unresolved. Germline V gene data show CDR1 as SGHRS and CDR2 as YFSETQ. Between the trimmed V and J ends, which lost 0 bases and 1 base, there was a span of 7 bases. This CDR3 has 14 residues. The CDR3 bases are TGCGCCAGCAGCTTGGCCGCCAGCCAAGAGACCCAGTACTTC. This encodes CASSLAASQETQYF.

The V gene is TRBV20-1, the J gene TRBJ2-7; perhaps TRBD1 as D (6 bases). Trimming shortened V by 3 bases and J by 1 base, and 16 bases separated the two germline ends. CDR1 is DFQATT and CDR2 is SNEGSKA in the germline V gene (reference sequence). CDR3 size: 15 residues. In DNA, the CDR3 is TGCAGTGCTAGCGTGGGGACAAAACGGTCCTACGAGCAGTACTTC. As protein: CSASVGTKRSYEQYF.

This clonotype was picked up a small number of times. The chain is built from TRBV29-1 and TRBJ2-7; D could derive from TRBD1 or TRBD2 (6 bases each). The germline gives CDR1 SQVTM, CDR2 ANQGSEA. This CDR3 spans 16 amino acids. V dropped 3 bases and J dropped 3 bases, with 21 bases sitting between them. The CDR3 loop reads CSVDGGTRGDIYEQYF. Here the CDR3 DNA reads TGCAGCGTTGACGGAGGGACAAGGGGGGACATCTACGAGCAGTACTTC.

The table lists this clonotype with a few counts. The V gene is TRBV18, the J gene TRBJ1-4; 7 nucleotides line up with TRBD1. The CDR3 is 14 residues long. Germline CDR1 KGHSH, CDR2 LQKENI. V shed 0 bases, J shed 5 bases, and the junction held 0 bases outside the gene matches. The CDR3 loop is CASSPPGQNEKLFF. CDR3 DNA: TGTGCCAGCTCACCACCGGGACAGAATGAAAAACTGTTTTTT.

This clonotype has just a few counts. For the CDR3, the DNA is TGCGCCAGCAGCACGGGACTAGCCTTCGGGGAGCTGTTTTTT. Translation: CASSTGLAFGELFF. The V call is TRBV5-1, the J call TRBJ2-2; TRBD2 aligns across 9 bases. This CDR3 contains 14 residues. CDR1 is SGHRS and CDR2 is YFSETQ in the germline V gene. V was clipped by 4 bases and J by 7 bases; unmatched bases: 5.

Remarks on this clonotype: Being one base from a much bigger clone, this may be a read error. DNA for the CDR3: TGCAGTGTCGAGACTAGCGGGAGGTTCGACAATGAGCAGTTCTTC. This gives the protein CSVETSGRFDNEQFF. The chain employs TRBV20-1 and TRBJ2-1, with TRBD2 identical over 13 bases. The CDR3 contains 15 residues. Trimming took 7 bases from V and 5 from J; bases not matched to a gene: 8. Germline V gene data show CDR1 as DFQATT and CDR2 as SNEGSKA (reference sequence).

The chain combines TRBV15 with TRBJ2-1; TRBD2 agrees at 9 bases. CDR1 and CDR2 from the germline V gene are LNHNV and YYDKDF (reference sequence). The CDR3 covers 14 residues. The junction had 4 bases not matched to a gene; V was cut back by 4 bases and J by 6 bases. In nucleotides, the CDR3 is TGTGCCACCAGCATAAGACTAGCGGTCAATGAGCAGTTCTTC. Protein product: CATSIRLAVNEQFF.

This clonotype came up many times. J is TRBJ2-2 and V is TRBV6-5; 9 nucleotides line up with TRBD2. V lost 5 bases, J lost 5 bases, and 6 bases stayed unmatched. The CDR3 has 15 residues. Germline V gene data show CDR1 as MNHEY and CDR2 as SVGAGI. CDR3 in amino acids: CASSKFGLATGELFF. CDR3 coding DNA: TGTGCCAGCAGTAAATTCGGACTAGCGACCGGGGAGCTGTTTTTT.

This clonotype was detected once. The V and J genes are TRBV20-1 and TRBJ2-7; 8 nucleotides line up with TRBD2. CDR3 size: 16 residues. V was clipped by 0 bases and J by 0 bases; unmatched bases: 7. Germline V CDR1 and CDR2: DFQATT, SNEGSKA (reference sequence). The CDR3 DNA reads TGCAGTGCTAGAGATCCCCTAGCGGGCCTCTCCTACGAGCAGTACTTC. This translates into CSARDPLAGLSYEQYF.

The chain recombines TRBV3-1 with TRBJ2-7, with 8 bases that match TRBD2. Trimming removed 0 bases from V and 0 bases from J; junction bases left unmatched: 7. Germline-derived CDR1 and CDR2 are LGHDT and YNNKEL (reference sequence). The CDR3 spans 17 residues. CDR3 in amino acids: CASSQESTSGSSYEQYF. CDR3 in DNA: TGTGCCAGCAGCCAAGAGTCTACTAGCGGCAGCTCCTACGAGCAGTACTTC.

The chain joins TRBV27 to TRBJ2-1; no definite D call. The V gene's germline CDR1 is MNHEY and CDR2 SMNVEV (reference sequence). V was clipped by 3 bases and J by 2 bases, with 11 bases between them. The CDR3 sequence is 15 residues long. The CDR3 reads CASSLTRRPYNEQFF. CDR3 coding DNA: TGTGCCAGCAGTTTGACCAGACGGCCCTACAATGAGCAGTTCTTC.

This clonotype was seen ten or more times. The chain has TRBV12-3 or TRBV12-4 and TRBJ2-5, with 7 bases identical to TRBD2. The junction had 0 bases not matched to a gene; V was cut back by 5 bases and J by 3 bases. This CDR3 spans 12 amino acids. The CDR3 reads CASSGTKETQYF. For the CDR3, the DNA is TGTGCCAGCAGTGGGACTAAAGAGACCCAGTACTTC.

The V gene is TRBV29-1, the J gene TRBJ2-7, with TRBD2 identical over 9 bases. The J call may be in error: the DNA end matches TRBJ2-5 better. CDR3 length: 14 amino acids. CDR1 and CDR2 (germline): SQVTM, ANQGSEA. CDR3 residues: CSGKAGGGSKTQYF. The DNA of the CDR3 is TGCAGCGGAAAAGCGGGGGGCGGATCCAAGACCCAGTACTTC.

The DNA of the CDR3 is TGTGCCAGCAGCTTGGGCAGGGTGGACACCGGGGAGCTGTTTTTT. Translated: CASSLGRVDTGELFF. The chain combines TRBV5-5 with TRBJ2-2; TRBD1 is a possible D gene (5 bases). Trimming took 0 bases from V and 3 from J, leaving 9 bases between them. Germline V gives CDR1 SGHKS, CDR2 YYEKEE (reference sequence). CDR3 length equals 15 residues.

V and J are TRBV4-2 and TRBJ2-1, with a weak D call TRBD1 (7 bases). The end of the DNA is better explained by TRBJ2-7, so the J call may be wrong. CDR3 size: 16 residues. CDR1 LGHNA and CDR2 YNFKEQ come from the germline V gene. CDR3 protein: CASSQDRQGGTDEQYF. DNA of the CDR3: TGTGCCAGCAGCCAAGATCGCCAGGGGGGTACTGATGAGCAGTACTTC.

The rearrangement links TRBV27 to TRBJ2-5; 7 bases agree with TRBD2. The CDR3 sequence is 13 residues long. Per germline, CDR1 MNHEY and CDR2 SMNVEV (reference sequence). With 4 bases clipped from V and 6 bases from J, the junction kept 5 bases outside the gene matches. This chain's CDR3 is CASSWEGVKTQYF. The DNA for the CDR3 is TGTGCCAGCAGTTGGGAGGGTGTAAAGACCCAGTACTTC.

This clonotype was recorded many times. J is TRBJ1-2 and V is TRBV7-2; maybe TRBD1 (6 bases). Between the trimmed V and J ends, which lost 4 bases and 5 bases, there was a span of 14 bases. The CDR3 totals 14 residues. Germline V gene data show CDR1 as SGHTA and CDR2 as FQGNSA. The CDR3 spells CASSYVGQPYGYTF. The DNA for the CDR3 is TGTGCCAGCAGCTACGTCGGACAGCCTTATGGCTACACCTTC.

The chain combines TRBV6-5 with TRBJ2-3, with 7 nucleotides matching TRBD2. This CDR3 is 15 amino acids long. CDR1 and CDR2 (germline): MNHEY, SVGAGI. V lost 2 bases to trimming and J lost 0 bases; unmatched junction nucleotides: 2. The CDR3, as DNA: TGTGCCAGCAGTTACCGGGAGGCTAGCACAGATACGCAGTATTTT. This translates into CASSYREASTDTQYF.

This clonotype was picked up a small number of times. This chain connects TRBV20-1 to TRBJ1-5; 7 bases line up with TRBD1. CDR3 size: 14 residues. The germline gives CDR1 DFQATT, CDR2 SNEGSKA (reference sequence). The junction had 8 bases not matched to a gene; V was cut back by 3 bases and J by 6 bases. CDR3 bases: TGCAGTGCTAGCGAAGACAGGGTTCTTCAGCCCCAGCATTTT. Its translation: CSASEDRVLQPQHF.

At least ten counts were recorded for this clonotype. The rearrangement links TRBV28 to TRBJ2-1; weak D call: TRBD1 (6 bases). Trimming removed 6 bases at V and 4 bases at J, with 16 bases between. This CDR3 contains 15 residues. CDR1 MDHEN and CDR2 SYDVKM come from the germline V gene. Here the CDR3 reads CASRPRGSGYNEQFF. The CDR3 region has the DNA TGTGCCAGCAGGCCTAGGGGGTCTGGTTACAATGAGCAGTTCTTC.

J is TRBJ2-1 and V is TRBV24-1, with TRBD2 as a possible D gene (7 bases). The CDR3 length is 19 residues. Between the trimmed V and J ends, which lost 3 bases and 10 bases, there was a span of 30 bases. Per the germline V gene, CDR1 is KGHDR and CDR2 is SFDVKD. The CDR3, as DNA: TGTGCCACCAGTGATAGTCCGGGACACCTGACTAGCACTAGCAACGAGCAGTTCTTC. This sequence encodes CATSDSPGHLTSTSNEQFF.

This clonotype was seen more than once but under ten times. This chain connects TRBV12-3 or TRBV12-4 to TRBJ1-1; a possible D gene is TRBD1 (6 bases). Between the trimmed V and J ends, which lost 6 bases and 6 bases, there was a span of 11 bases. The CDR3 has 12 amino acids. The CDR3 nucleotides are TGTGCCAGCAGCAAACAGGGTCCTGAAGCTTTCTTT. Amino acid sequence: CASSKQGPEAFF.

Many counts were recorded for this clonotype. This chain connects TRBV20-1 to TRBJ2-3; D gene uncertain. CDR1 is DFQATT and CDR2 is SNEGSKA in the germline V gene (reference sequence). The CDR3 sequence is 12 residues long. V was cut by 6 bases and J by 10 bases, with 17 bases left in between. Here the CDR3 reads CSARHDTPAQYF. The DNA of the CDR3 is TGCAGTGCCCGCCACGACACCCCGGCGCAGTATTTT.

V is TRBV20-1 and J is TRBJ1-5; D unclear. This CDR3 spans 12 amino acids. V was shortened by 5 bases and J by 6 bases, with 11 bases between the two germline ends. The germline V gene encodes CDR1 DFQATT and CDR2 SNEGSKA (reference sequence). CDR3 in amino acids: CSADIGGQPQHF. CDR3 DNA: TGCAGTGCTGACATAGGTGGTCAGCCCCAGCATTTT.